The next 21 T cell receptor beta chains were all read from a single sample in a study of control samples from healthy donors and cancer patients. The assay was immunoSEQ multiplex PCR, and TCRdb's table has in-frame clones only and misses some. The data hold 110,000 to 150,000 clones, with 85% to 95% observed a single time. The sequenced material came from blood. The receptors originated from a man in his forties in good health.

The chain carries TRBV7-8 and TRBJ1-1, with D perhaps matching TRBD1 (5 bases). V dropped 1 base and J dropped 7 bases, with 10 bases sitting between them. The CDR3 spans 13 residues. The germline gives CDR1 SGHVS, CDR2 FQNEAQ. CDR3 residues: CASSLDQGIEAFF. In nucleotides, the CDR3 is TGTGCCAGCAGCTTAGATCAGGGTATTGAAGCTTTCTTT.

The chain recombines TRBV7-2 with TRBJ2-1, with 7 nucleotides matching TRBD1. CDR3 length equals 13 residues. V lost 5 bases and J lost 9; bases outside the gene matches: 7. Germline CDR1 and CDR2: SGHTA and FQGNSA. The DNA of the CDR3 is TGTGCCAGCAGCCGGGACAGATTTACTGAGCAGTTCTTC. This codes for CASSRDRFTEQFF.

This chain links TRBV27 with TRBJ2-3; 10 nucleotides match TRBD2. Germline V lookup: CDR1 MNHEY, CDR2 SMNVEV (reference sequence). The CDR3 is made up of 16 amino acids. The ends lost 6 bases at V and 2 bases at J; junction bases unmatched: 8. The CDR3 coding sequence is TGTGCCAGCAGCCCTGGACTAGCGGCGTTCACAGATACGCAGTATTTT. Protein: CASSPGLAAFTDTQYF.

The rearrangement links TRBV6-6 to TRBJ1-2; the D gene is possibly TRBD1 (6 bases). Trimming took 7 bases from V and 2 from J, leaving 14 bases between them. CDR1 and CDR2 (germline): MNHNY, SVGAGI (reference sequence). The CDR3 has 14 amino acids. CDR3 protein: CASTLRTANYGYTF. The CDR3 nucleotides read TGTGCCAGCACCCTCCGGACAGCCAACTATGGCTACACCTTC.

This chain joins TRBV7-9 and TRBJ1-6; D is ambiguous. The length of the CDR3 is 18 residues. Trimming cost V 4 bases and J 0 bases, with 16 bases left between them. CDR1 and CDR2 from the germline V gene are SEHNR and FQNEAQ (reference sequence). The CDR3 nucleotides read TGTGCCAGCAGCTCCTTCCCGACGGCGCGCTCCTATAATTCACCCCTCCACTTT. Protein sequence: CASSSFPTARSYNSPLHF.

The rearrangement uses TRBV15 and TRBJ2-4, with D possibly matching TRBD1 (7 bases). The CDR3 length is 16 residues. Germline V gene sequence: CDR1 LNHNV, CDR2 YYDKDF (reference sequence). Trimming shortened V by 8 bases and J by 0 bases, and 17 bases separated the two germline ends. Here the CDR3 reads CATGGGGYLAKNIQYF. CDR3 nucleotides: TGTGCCACCGGAGGGGGCGGCTATCTAGCCAAAAACATTCAGTACTTC.

The chain links TRBV4-3 to TRBJ2-3, with D perhaps TRBD1 or TRBD2 (5 bases each). Germline V lookup: CDR1 LGHNA, CDR2 YSLEER. The CDR3 length is 15 residues. Trimming cost V 1 base and J 2 bases, with 10 bases left between them. CDR3 DNA sequence: TGCGCCAGCAGCCAAGCTCCAGGGACCACAGATACGCAGTATTTT. Amino acids: CASSQAPGTTDTQYF.

The V and J genes are TRBV2 and TRBJ2-5; weak D call: TRBD2 (6 bases). V lost 7 bases and J lost 1, with 16 bases in between. From germline, CDR1 is SNHLY and CDR2 FYNNEI. The CDR3 contains 15 residues. CDR3 nucleotide sequence: TGTGCCAGCATAGGAGGACTACGCCTCCAAGAGACCCAGTACTTC. This gives the protein CASIGGLRLQETQYF.

Only one count was recorded for this clone. The rearrangement links TRBV28 to TRBJ1-4; D unresolved. V shed 3 bases and J shed 4 bases, with 12 bases lying between them. The CDR3 contains 15 residues. Germline values: CDR1 MDHEN, CDR2 SYDVKM. CDR3 residues: CASSFPGGVNEKLFF. For the CDR3, the DNA is TGTGCCAGCAGTTTCCCGGGCGGCGTTAATGAAAAACTGTTTTTT.

In its sample, this clone was seen a few times. The rearrangement links TRBV10-1 to TRBJ2-1, with 10 bases that match TRBD1. CDR1 and CDR2 (germline): WNHNN, SYGVQD (reference sequence). CDR3 length: 13 amino acids. J was trimmed by 15 bases and V by 3 bases; bases with no gene match: 8. The CDR3, as DNA: TGCGCCAGCAGTGATTCGGACAGGGGGGCCATGTTCTTC. Protein: CASSDSDRGAMFF.

The gene calls are TRBV27 and TRBJ2-1; the D gene is possibly TRBD1 (5 bases). The germline CDR1 and CDR2 sequences are MNHEY and SMNVEV (reference sequence). Trimming removed 2 bases at V and 9 bases at J, with 11 bases between. The CDR3 is 13 residues long. The CDR3 DNA sequence: TGTGCCAGCAGTTTAGTGGGGCTCGGTGAGCAGTTCTTC. This codes for CASSLVGLGEQFF.

V and J are TRBV7-6 and TRBJ2-5, with no clear D. The CDR3 runs to 15 residues. V was pared by 5 bases and J by 2 bases, with 15 bases between. CDR1 SGHVS and CDR2 FNYEAQ come from the germline V gene. The CDR3 bases are TGTGCCAGCAGCCCCGTGGGATATCAACAAGAGACCCAGTACTTC. Translated, it gives CASSPVGYQQETQYF.

The chain uses TRBV6-1 and TRBJ1-6; the D is unclear. Germline V gene lookup returns CDR1 MNHNS and CDR2 SASEGT. Trimming removed 2 bases at V and 6 bases at J, with 17 bases between. This CDR3 spans 17 amino acids. Written as DNA, the CDR3 is TGTGCCAGCAGTGAAAAGATCGGAGGGATGACTAATTCACCCCTCCACTTT. Translated: CASSEKIGGMTNSPLHF.

The chain has TRBV5-6 and TRBJ2-7, with TRBD1 matching over 7 bases. Per the germline V gene, CDR1 is SGHDT and CDR2 is YYEEEE. V trimming: 1 base; J trimming: 2 bases; junction bases outside the gene matches: 3. CDR3 length equals 14 residues. In DNA form, the CDR3 reads TGTGCCAGCAGCTTGACAGGGGAAACCTACGAGCAGTACTTC. Amino acids: CASSLTGETYEQYF. Full variable domain (rest looked up from reference TRBV5-6 and TRBJ2-7): DAGVTQSPTHLIKTRGQQVTLRCSPKSGHDTVSWYQQALGQGPQFIFQYYEEEERQRGNFPDRFSGHQFPNYSSELNVNALLLGDSALYLCASSLTGETYEQYFGPGTRLTVT.

This clone was seen just once. The sample carries other DNA sequences with the same CDR3. This chain uses TRBV19 with TRBJ1-5, with 8 positions matching TRBD1. V lost 3 bases to trimming and J lost 4 bases; unmatched junction nucleotides: 2. The V gene's germline CDR1 is LNHDA and CDR2 SQIVND (reference sequence). This CDR3 has 14 amino acids. This CDR3 is CASSIQGANQPQHF. In nucleotides, the CDR3 is TGTGCCAGTAGTATCCAGGGGGCTAATCAGCCCCAGCATTTT.

V usage is TRBV4-1 and J usage is TRBJ1-4; the match to TRBD1 covers 11 bases. Per germline, CDR1 MGHRA and CDR2 YSYEKL. Unmatched junction bases numbered 7, after V lost 3 bases and J lost 1 base. The CDR3 length is 18 residues. Written as DNA, the CDR3 is TGCGCCAGCAGCCATCCGGGACAGGGGGGCGGAACTAATGAAAAACTGTTTTTT. Translation: CASSHPGQGGGTNEKLFF.

This clone appeared once. The chain links TRBV11-2 to TRBJ2-5; 7 nucleotides agree with TRBD2. The V gene's germline CDR1 is SGHAT and CDR2 FQNNGV. V dropped 5 bases and J dropped 5; count of bases not matched to a gene: 8. CDR3 length equals 14 residues. The CDR3 protein is CASSLGGARETQYF. The CDR3 DNA reads TGTGCCAGCAGCCTGGGAGGGGCCAGGGAGACCCAGTACTTC. Looking up the rest from reference TRBV11-2 and TRBJ2-5 gives the full variable domain: EAGVAQSPRYKIIEKRQSVAFWCNPISGHATLYWYQQILGQGPKLLIQFQNNGVVDDSQLPKDRFSAERLKGVDSTLKIQPAKLEDSAVYLCASSLGGARETQYFGPGTRLLVL.

The chain's CDR3 is CASSPTGLSSSYEQYF. The CDR3 DNA follows: TGTGCCAGCAGTCCGACAGGGCTATCGAGCTCCTACGAGCAGTACTTC. The V and J genes are TRBV3-1 (or the pseudogene TRBV3-2) and TRBJ2-7; TRBD1 aligns across 7 bases. V lost 6 bases and J lost 0; bases outside the gene matches: 11. CDR1 and CDR2 from the germline V gene are LGHDT and YNNKEL (reference sequence). The CDR3 consists of 16 residues.

V usage is TRBV24-1 and J usage is TRBJ2-5; D might be TRBD2 (5 bases). With 4 bases removed from V and 1 base from J, the gap between germline ends came to 15 bases. This CDR3 contains 16 residues. CDR1 KGHDR and CDR2 SFDVKD come from the germline V gene. The CDR3 sequence: CATSDRLKGAQETQYF. The DNA for the CDR3 is TGTGCCACCAGTGACCGACTAAAAGGAGCCCAAGAGACCCAGTACTTC.

The V gene is TRBV6-2 or TRBV6-3, the J gene TRBJ2-7, with D possibly being TRBD1 or TRBD2 (5 bases each). V was shortened by 2 bases and J by 0 bases, with 8 bases between the two germline ends. CDR1 is MNHEY, CDR2 SVGEGT, per germline. The CDR3 is 14 residues long. In DNA, the CDR3 is TGTGCCAGCAGTTACGAGGGGAGCTCCTACGAGCAGTACTTC. Translated: CASSYEGSSYEQYF.

This chain connects TRBV5-4 to TRBJ2-3; weak D call: TRBD1 (7 bases). The CDR3 is made up of 14 amino acids. Germline loops: CDR1 SGHNT, CDR2 YYREEE (reference sequence). Deletions cut 0 bases from V and 7 bases from J, with 12 bases between. In DNA form, the CDR3 reads TGTGCCAGCAGCTTGGGGCAGGGGGGTTATACGCAGTATTTT. The encoded protein is CASSLGQGGYTQYF.